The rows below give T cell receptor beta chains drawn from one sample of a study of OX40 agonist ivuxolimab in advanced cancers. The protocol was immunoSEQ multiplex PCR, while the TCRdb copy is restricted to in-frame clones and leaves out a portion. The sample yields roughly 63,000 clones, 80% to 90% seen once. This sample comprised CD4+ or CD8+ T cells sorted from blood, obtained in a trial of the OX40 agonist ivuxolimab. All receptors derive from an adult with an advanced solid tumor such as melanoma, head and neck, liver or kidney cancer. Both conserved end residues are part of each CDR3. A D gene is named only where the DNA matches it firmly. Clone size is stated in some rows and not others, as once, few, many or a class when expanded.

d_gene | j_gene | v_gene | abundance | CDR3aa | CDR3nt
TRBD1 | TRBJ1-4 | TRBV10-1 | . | CASSRDRAGEKLFF | TGCGCCAGCAGCCGGGACAGGGCAGGAGAAAAACTGTTTTTT
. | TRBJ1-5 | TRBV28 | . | CASSLEQGQPQHF | TGTGCCAGCAGTTTAGAGCAGGGGCAGCCCCAGCATTTT
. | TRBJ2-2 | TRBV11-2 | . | CASSPHRGGFTGELFF | TGTGCCAGCAGCCCCCACCGAGGCGGCTTCACCGGGGAGCTGTTTTTT
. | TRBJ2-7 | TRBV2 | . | CASSEATGSSYEQYF | TGTGCCAGCAGTGAGGCGACCGGGAGCTCCTACGAGCAGTACTTC
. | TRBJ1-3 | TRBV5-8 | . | CASSLGLTVRNTIYF | TGTGCCAGCAGCTTAGGATTGACAGTCAGAAACACCATATATTTT
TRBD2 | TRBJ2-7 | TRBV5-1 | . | CASSLGLAATYEQYF | TGCGCCAGCAGCTTGGGGCTAGCGGCCACCTACGAGCAGTACTTC
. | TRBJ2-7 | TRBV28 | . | CASRGYSPEQYF | TGTGCCAGCCGGGGATATTCCCCCGAGCAGTACTTC
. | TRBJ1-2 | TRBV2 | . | CASKGSGAFYGYTF | TGTGCCAGCAAGGGTTCGGGGGCTTTCTATGGCTACACCTTC
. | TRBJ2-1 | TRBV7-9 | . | CALEGGGLSSYNEQFF | TGTGCTCTTGAGGGGGGCGGGCTGAGCTCCTACAATGAGCAGTTCTTC
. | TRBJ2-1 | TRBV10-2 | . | CASSESRGVSYNEQFF | TGCGCCAGCAGTGAGTCCAGGGGGGTTTCCTACAATGAGCAGTTCTTC
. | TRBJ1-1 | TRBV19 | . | CASSYRNTEAFF | TGTGCCAGTAGTTATAGGAACACTGAAGCTTTCTTT
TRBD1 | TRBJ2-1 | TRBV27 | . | CASSLSGGGLNEQFF | TGTGCCAGCAGTTTATCAGGGGGCGGTTTAAATGAGCAGTTCTTC
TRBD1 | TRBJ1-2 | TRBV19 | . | CASSGTGTGHGYTF | TGTGCCAGTAGTGGCACCGGGACAGGCCATGGCTACACCTTC
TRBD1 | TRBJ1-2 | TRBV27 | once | CASSLGTGVNYGYTF | TGTGCCAGCAGTTTGGGGACAGGGGTTAACTATGGCTACACCTTC
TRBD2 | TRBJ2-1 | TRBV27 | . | CASSLAGLAGDDEQFF | TGTGCCAGCAGTTTAGCCGGACTAGCGGGAGATGATGAGCAGTTCTTC
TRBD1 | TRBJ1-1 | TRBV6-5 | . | CASSHGDRVNTEAFF | TGTGCCAGCAGCCACGGGGACAGGGTGAACACTGAAGCTTTCTTT
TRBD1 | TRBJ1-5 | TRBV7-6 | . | CASSPGGGYNQPQHF | TGTGCCAGCAGCCCAGGGGGCGGGTACAATCAGCCCCAGCATTTT
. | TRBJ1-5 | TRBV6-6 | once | CASNRAYSNQPQHF | TGTGCCAGTAATCGGGCTTATAGCAATCAGCCCCAGCATTTT
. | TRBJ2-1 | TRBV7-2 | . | CASSLIGGSSYNEQFF | TGTGCCAGCAGCTTAATCGGAGGGAGCTCCTACAATGAGCAGTTCTTC